Each of the 31 T cell receptor beta chains below was sequenced from the same sample in a study of CD8+CD57+ T cells in acquired aplastic anemia. The use of genomic DNA as template underpinned the TCR beta VDJ and CDR3 profiling. TCRdb reprocessed the reads with MiXCR, giving one entry per CDR3 protein. The profile covers around 180,000 distinct CDR3 sequences, with roughly 63% appearing a single time and about 48% taken by the ten largest. Sequencing was done on a sample of sorted CD4+, CD8+, or CD8+CD57+ T cells (not recorded which) from PBMCs. Receptors were obtained from a human donor in good health.

V gene TRBV7-8 combines with J gene TRBJ2-1; D remains unclear. CDR3 length equals 13 residues. CDR1 SGHVS and CDR2 FQNEAQ come from the germline V gene. The V end lost 7 bases, the J end lost 5 bases, and 12 bases lay between the germline ends. The CDR3 spells CASTGRTNNEQFF. The CDR3 bases are TGTGCCAGCACCGGTAGAACCAACAATGAGCAGTTCTTC.

This clonotype was seen many times. The chain uses TRBV7-9 and TRBJ2-7; no definite D call. V lost 1 base to trimming and J lost 2 bases, with 9 bases between them. The CDR3 sequence is 14 residues long. Germline CDR1 is SEHNR and CDR2 is FQNEAQ (reference sequence). CDR3 in DNA: TGTGCCAGCAGCTTAGTCGGCGAGGCCTACGAGCAGTACTTC. Translation: CASSLVGEAYEQYF.

This clonotype was seen only a few times. This chain joins TRBV19 and TRBJ2-5; a weak D match, TRBD1 (6 bases). The CDR3 covers 12 residues. From germline, CDR1 is LNHDA and CDR2 SQIVND (reference sequence). V was cut by 6 bases and J by 5 bases, with 10 bases left in between. Written as DNA, the CDR3 is TGTGCCAGTAGCCTACAGGGTGAGACCCAGTACTTC. It encodes CASSLQGETQYF.

This clonotype was seen only a few times. CDR3 protein: CSAANQETQYF. CDR3 DNA sequence: TGCAGTGCTGCCAACCAAGAGACCCAGTACTTC. V usage is TRBV20-1 and J usage is TRBJ2-5; D uncertain. This CDR3 is built from 11 residues. V dropped 5 bases and J dropped 0 bases, with 4 bases sitting between them. Germline lookup yields CDR1 DFQATT and CDR2 SNEGSKA (reference sequence).

This clonotype is a singleton in its sample. J is TRBJ2-1 and V is TRBV10-3; D tentatively fits TRBD1 or TRBD2 (5 bases each). Germline CDR1 and CDR2: ENHRY and SYGVKD. This CDR3 comprises 16 residues. V lost 5 bases and J 3 bases, leaving 17 bases between the germline ends. DNA for the CDR3: TGTGCCATCAGTCGGGACGCCCGGGACCTCTACAATGAGCAGTTCTTC. It encodes CAISRDARDLYNEQFF.

This clonotype was seen only a few times. The chain combines TRBV7-2 with TRBJ2-7; the match to TRBD2 covers 7 bases. Per the germline V gene, CDR1 is SGHTA and CDR2 is FQGNSA. This CDR3 has 13 amino acids. V was pared by 1 base and J by 6 bases, with 3 bases of the junction left unmatched. CDR3 amino acids: CASSLESGGEQYF. In DNA, the CDR3 is TGTGCCAGCAGCTTAGAGTCGGGGGGCGAGCAGTACTTC.

This chain's CDR3 is CASSERATTGNTIYF. Here the CDR3 DNA reads TGCGCCAGCAGTGAGAGGGCGACTACTGGAAACACCATATATTTT. The rearrangement links TRBV10-2 to TRBJ1-3; D remains unclear. Germline V gives CDR1 WSHSY, CDR2 SAAADI. V was clipped by 2 bases and J by 2 bases, with 10 bases between them. This CDR3 contains 15 residues.

In DNA, the CDR3 is TGCAGCGTCATGACAGGGGGCTTGGAGACCCAGTACTTC. It is translated as CSVMTGGLETQYF. V and J are TRBV29-1 and TRBJ2-5; 10 bases align to TRBD1. The germline gives CDR1 SQVTM, CDR2 ANQGSEA. V lost 6 bases to trimming and J lost 5 bases; unmatched junction nucleotides: 6. The CDR3 runs to 13 residues.

In regard to this clonotype: One junction end disagrees with the germline gene, perhaps due to a read error. The V call is TRBV7-9, the J call TRBJ1-2; D gene unclear. The length of the CDR3 is 12 residues. Germline loops: CDR1 SEHNR, CDR2 FQNEAQ (reference sequence). The CDR3 reads CDSSLRDYGYTF. In DNA form, the CDR3 reads TGTGACAGCAGCTTGCGGGACTATGGCTACACCTTC.

This clonotype was recorded once. The V call is TRBV30, the J call TRBJ2-5; tentatively, D is TRBD1 (5 bases). Germline V CDR1 and CDR2: GTSNPN, SVGIG (reference sequence). The CDR3 has 15 amino acids. Trimming pared 3 bases from V and 1 base from J, leaving 15 bases between. This chain's CDR3 is CAWSTGPALQETQYF. CDR3 sequence (DNA): TGTGCCTGGAGCACAGGACCAGCGCTCCAAGAGACCCAGTACTTC.

The V and J genes are TRBV29-1 and TRBJ2-7; D not certain. With 3 bases removed from V and 0 bases from J, the gap between germline ends came to 9 bases. The CDR3 covers 13 residues. From germline, CDR1 is SQVTM and CDR2 ANQGSEA. As DNA, the CDR3 is TGCAGCGTTGAGTCGGGCCCCTCCTACGAGCAGTACTTC. Translating it yields CSVESGPSYEQYF.

The chain has TRBV9 and TRBJ2-3; D remains ambiguous. V was cut by 0 bases and J by 2 bases, with 10 bases left in between. CDR1 is SGDLS, CDR2 YYNGEE, per germline. The CDR3 covers 15 residues. CDR3 nucleotide sequence: TGTGCCAGCAGCGTAGGCAGGAGCAACACAGATACGCAGTATTTT. This translates into CASSVGRSNTDTQYF.

This chain uses TRBV25-1 with TRBJ1-1; D not certain. The length of the CDR3 is 12 residues. Germline V gives CDR1 MGHDK, CDR2 SYGVNS. V lost 5 bases to trimming and J lost 0 bases, with 4 bases between them. The CDR3 nucleotides are TGTGCCAGCAGTAACATGAACACTGAAGCTTTCTTT. It codes for CASSNMNTEAFF. The full variable domain, its missing parts supplied by reference TRBV25-1 and TRBJ1-1, is EADIYQTPRYLVIGTGKKITLECSQTMGHDKMYWYQQDPGMELHLIHYSYGVNSTEKGDLSSESTVSRIRTEHFPLTLESARPSHTSQYLCASSNMNTEAFFGQGTRLTVV.

The table lists this clonotype with a few counts. The gene calls are TRBV10-3 and TRBJ2-2; D might be TRBD2 (7 bases). The CDR3 totals 14 residues. Germline V lookup: CDR1 ENHRY, CDR2 SYGVKD. Trimming pared 6 bases from V and 6 bases from J, leaving 14 bases between. The CDR3 DNA is TGTGCCATCAGCGGAGGGGGGGGATCCGGGGAGCTGTTTTTT. Residues: CAISGGGGSGELFF.

V gene TRBV7-2 combines with J gene TRBJ2-7; TRBD1 aligns across 7 bases. This CDR3 comprises 18 residues. The V gene's germline CDR1 is SGHTA and CDR2 FQGNSA. The J segment lost 2 bases and the V segment lost 2 bases, leaving 15 bases of the junction unmatched. CDR3 nucleotides: TGTGCCAGCAGCTTAAGGTCCCCCATGACAGGGATAACCTACGAGCAGTACTTC. Residues: CASSLRSPMTGITYEQYF.

The CDR3 sequence is CASSAGVNIETQYF. CDR3 DNA sequence: TGTGCCAGCAGCGCGGGGGTGAATATAGAGACCCAGTACTTC. This rearrangement joins TRBV7-3 to TRBJ2-5; 7 positions match TRBD2. The junction had 7 bases not matched to a gene; V was cut back by 5 bases and J by 4 bases. Per germline, CDR1 SGHTA and CDR2 FQGTGA. The CDR3 extends over 14 amino acids.

The chain recombines TRBV6-1 with TRBJ2-7; TRBD2 aligns across 8 bases. The V gene's germline CDR1 is MNHNS and CDR2 SASEGT. The ends lost 5 bases at V and 7 bases at J; junction bases unmatched: 10. The CDR3 covers 14 residues. The CDR3 loop is CASSYSGGPKEQYF. Written as DNA, the CDR3 is TGTGCCAGCAGTTATTCGGGAGGGCCAAAAGAGCAGTACTTC.

The CDR3 DNA reads as TGTGCCAGCAAAGACTACTCCTACGAGCAGTACTTC. The encoded protein is CASKDYSYEQYF. The chain couples TRBV6-5 to TRBJ2-7, with D perhaps matching TRBD2 (5 bases). Trimming shortened V by 7 bases and J by 0 bases, and 7 bases separated the two germline ends. Germline V CDR1 and CDR2: MNHEY, SVGAGI. The CDR3 is 12 residues long.

The chain employs TRBV29-1 and TRBJ2-2; TRBD2 aligns across 8 bases. V dropped 4 bases and J dropped 4; count of bases not matched to a gene: 5. The CDR3 length is 14 residues. CDR1 and CDR2 (germline): SQVTM, ANQGSEA. In DNA form, the CDR3 reads TGCAGCGTTGTAAGCGGGAGAGGCACCGGGGAGCTGTTTTTT. Its protein product is CSVVSGRGTGELFF.

The chain recombines TRBV10-3 with TRBJ1-1; D not resolved. Trimming pared 4 bases from V and 1 base from J, leaving 7 bases between. The CDR3 length is 13 residues. Germline V gene sequence: CDR1 ENHRY, CDR2 SYGVKD. The chain's CDR3 is CAISVTGNTEAFF. The DNA for the CDR3 is TGTGCCATCAGTGTGACGGGGAACACTGAAGCTTTCTTT.

This clonotype was seen a single time. This sequence joins TRBV19 and TRBJ2-3; 9 bases match TRBD2. J lost 12 bases, V lost 6 bases, and 7 bases had no gene match. Germline-derived CDR1 and CDR2 are LNHDA and SQIVND (reference sequence). The CDR3 consists of 12 residues. The CDR3 DNA is TGTGCCAGTAGGACTAGCGGATACGCACAGTATTTT. It encodes CASRTSGYAQYF.

The chain is built from TRBV19 and TRBJ1-5; the D is unclear. Germline CDR1 reads LNHDA; CDR2 reads SQIVND (reference sequence). This CDR3 has 14 amino acids. The V and J ends lost 1 base and 15 bases respectively, with 19 bases between them. CDR3 protein: CASSIGALSDSPHF. The CDR3 DNA follows: TGTGCCAGTAGTATAGGAGCCCTATCCGATTCCCCGCATTTT. The variable domain in full, completed from reference TRBV19 and TRBJ1-5, reads DGGITQSPKYLFRKEGQNVTLSCEQNLNHDAMYWYRQDPGQGLRLIYYSQIVNDFQKGDIAEGYSVSREKKESFPLTVTSAQKNPTAFYLCASSIGALSDSPHFGDGTRLSIL.

CDR3 residues: CASQLGSYQPQHF. CDR3 in DNA: TGTGCCAGCCAATTGGGGTCTTATCAGCCCCAGCATTTT. The V gene is TRBV19, the J gene TRBJ1-5; D gene unclear. CDR3 length equals 13 residues. V gave up 9 bases and J gave up 5 bases, with 14 bases separating them. Germline V gene lookup returns CDR1 LNHDA and CDR2 SQIVND (reference sequence).

This chain links TRBV10-3 with TRBJ2-7, with D tentatively TRBD2 (5 bases). CDR3 length equals 15 residues. Trimming pared 4 bases from V and 2 bases from J, leaving 15 bases between. Germline V gene sequence: CDR1 ENHRY, CDR2 SYGVKD. The CDR3 region has the DNA TGTGCCATCAGTGGAGTGGAGGACGATCCCTACGAGCAGTACTTC. Its protein product is CAISGVEDDPYEQYF.

There are many counts of this clonotype. The chain joins TRBV4-2 to TRBJ1-5; 7 nucleotides match TRBD1. V gave up 0 bases and J gave up 4 bases; unmatched junction bases: 6. CDR3 length: 16 residues. CDR1 is LGHNA, CDR2 YNFKEQ, per germline. The CDR3 region has the DNA TGTGCCAGCAGCCAAGAGGTAGGGACAGTAAATCAGCCCCAGCATTTT. Translating gives CASSQEVGTVNQPQHF.

The chain couples TRBV25-1 to TRBJ2-7, with D possibly called TRBD1 or TRBD2 (5 bases each). V was cut by 4 bases and J by 6 bases, with 13 bases left in between. The V gene's germline CDR1 is MGHDK and CDR2 SYGVNS. The CDR3 contains 13 residues. This chain's CDR3 is CASSVGAEGEQYF. In nucleotides, the CDR3 is TGTGCCAGCAGTGTAGGGGCTGAGGGCGAGCAGTACTTC.

This chain joins TRBV20-1 and TRBJ1-2; D uncertain. This CDR3 has 14 residues. Trimming left V 6 bases short and J 6 bases short, with 20 bases between. Per the germline V gene, CDR1 is DFQATT and CDR2 is SNEGSKA (reference sequence). The CDR3 nucleotides read TGCAGTGCCTACCCGGTGGGGAAAATGGATGGCTACACCTTC. Its protein is CSAYPVGKMDGYTF.

On this clonotype: Just one base apart from a much larger clone, this may be a read error. The chain links TRBV12-3 or TRBV12-4 to TRBJ2-2, with no clear D. The CDR3 length is 12 residues. V was clipped by 6 bases and J by 6 bases, with 8 bases between them. DNA of the CDR3: TGTGCCAGCAGATCAGTGGCCGGGGAGCTGTTTTTT. This translates into CASRSVAGELFF.

The V call is TRBV2, the J call TRBJ1-5; no firm D call. The length of the CDR3 is 14 residues. Trimming took 6 bases from V and 6 from J, leaving 15 bases between them. The V gene's germline CDR1 is SNHLY and CDR2 FYNNEI. The chain's CDR3 is CASRINSGGQPQHF. In DNA, the CDR3 is TGTGCCAGCAGGATAAACTCTGGCGGTCAGCCCCAGCATTTT. Drawing the rest from reference TRBV2 and TRBJ1-5, the complete variable domain is EPEVTQTPSHQVTQMGQEVILRCVPISNHLYFYWYRQILGQKVEFLVSFYNNEISEKSEIFDDQFSVERPDGSNFTLKIRSTKLEDSAMYFCASRINSGGQPQHFGDGTRLSIL.

This clonotype was seen once. The junction departs from germline at one end; a sequencing error may be responsible. The rearrangement uses TRBV19 and TRBJ2-7, with 10 bases identical to TRBD2. CDR1 and CDR2 (germline): LNHDA, SQIVND (reference sequence). The CDR3 runs to 13 residues. DNA for the CDR3: TGTGCCATTAGTCGGACTAGCGGTGGTGAGCAGTACTTC. It encodes CAISRTSGGEQYF.

As for this clonotype: The junction shows a germline mismatch at one end, possibly a read error. This rearrangement joins TRBV24-1 to TRBJ2-1; D remains unclear. The CDR3 contains 14 residues. From germline, CDR1 is KGHDR and CDR2 SFDVKD. This CDR3 reads CATSGGFQSYEQFF. The CDR3 coding sequence is TGTGCTACCAGTGGCGGTTTCCAGAGCTACGAGCAGTTCTTC.